The 23 T cell receptor beta chains in this list originate from one sample, sequenced in a study of shared clonotypes between healthy human individuals. The method was immunoSEQ multiplex PCR; TCRdb's version includes in-frame clones alone and lacks a portion of them. The sample records about a million clones, more than 60% being singletons. The specimen was memory CD4+ T cells sorted from blood. The subset: CD45RA-negative fraction. The receptors were sampled from a man aged 18 to 35 in good health.

This clone was detected ten times or more. This chain links TRBV9 with TRBJ2-2; D remains ambiguous. Trimming stripped 0 bases from V and 6 bases from J, with 9 bases between. CDR1 and CDR2 from the germline V gene are SGDLS and YYNGEE. The CDR3 length is 14 residues. The CDR3 protein is CASSVDLWSGELFF. The CDR3 DNA reads TGTGCCAGCAGCGTAGACCTCTGGTCCGGGGAGCTGTTTTTT.

The chain uses TRBV6-6 and TRBJ1-5; D unclear. Deletions cut 2 bases from V and 4 bases from J, with 6 bases between. The CDR3 loop spans 13 amino acids. Germline CDR1 and CDR2: MNHNY and SVGAGI (reference sequence). DNA of the CDR3: TGTGCCAGCAGTTACCTGTCAAATCAGCCCCAGCATTTT. Residues: CASSYLSNQPQHF.

The chain employs TRBV5-1 and TRBJ2-3; no clear D. The CDR3 sequence is 14 residues long. Looked up from germline, CDR1 is SGHRS and CDR2 is YFSETQ. Trimming removed 1 base from V and 4 bases from J, with 10 bases in between. In nucleotides, the CDR3 is TGCGCCAGCAGCTTGAGGAGCGTCGCAGATACGCAGTATTTT. It encodes CASSLRSVADTQYF.

In its sample, this clone was seen a few times. The chain combines TRBV7-2 with TRBJ2-7, with 10 bases identical to TRBD1. The V gene's germline CDR1 is SGHTA and CDR2 FQGNSA. There are 15 residues in the CDR3. The V and J ends lost 3 bases and 7 bases, in that order; junction bases with no gene match: 9. CDR3: CASSFRQGAFLEQYF. CDR3 nucleotide sequence: TGTGCCAGCAGCTTTCGACAGGGGGCGTTCCTTGAGCAGTACTTC.

V is TRBV20-1 and J is TRBJ2-7, with 7 bases fitting TRBD1. Germline CDR1 is DFQATT and CDR2 is SNEGSKA (reference sequence). V trimming: 5 bases; J trimming: 3 bases; junction bases outside the gene matches: 1. There are 11 residues in the CDR3. The CDR3 nucleotides read TGCAGTGCTTCAGGGGGCTACGAGCAGTACTTC. It yields the protein CSASGGYEQYF.

The genes are TRBV7-2 and TRBJ1-5, with 8 bases fitting TRBD1. Germline trimming cut 5 bases from V and 0 bases from J; bases unmatched to any gene: 3. Looked up from germline, CDR1 is SGHTA and CDR2 is FQGNSA. The CDR3 contains 15 residues. This chain's CDR3 is CASSLDRGSNQPQHF. CDR3 sequence (DNA): TGTGCCAGCAGCCTAGACAGGGGTAGCAATCAGCCCCAGCATTTT.

The chain combines TRBV5-1 with TRBJ2-2; D possibly matches TRBD1 or TRBD2 (5 bases each). CDR3 length equals 15 residues. Trimming left V 0 bases short and J 4 bases short, with 10 bases between. The V gene's germline CDR1 is SGHRS and CDR2 YFSETQ. In nucleotides, the CDR3 is TGCGCCAGCAGCTTGGGAGGGGACGGCACCGGGGAGCTGTTTTTT. This translates into CASSLGGDGTGELFF.

As for this clone: Other nucleotide sequences from this sample produce the same CDR3. The chain is built from TRBV5-1 and TRBJ1-1; no definite D call. Germline-derived CDR1 and CDR2 are SGHRS and YFSETQ. Trimming took off 2 bases at V and 0 bases at J, with 5 bases between the two ends. The CDR3 covers 13 residues. The CDR3 protein is CASSFGLNTEAFF. Written as DNA, the CDR3 is TGCGCCAGCAGCTTCGGCCTGAACACTGAAGCTTTCTTT.

The V call is TRBV6-5, the J call TRBJ2-7; D is unclear. V lost 2 bases to trimming and J lost 3 bases, with 14 bases between them. The CDR3 length is 15 residues. CDR1 is MNHEY and CDR2 is SVGAGI in the germline V gene. CDR3 residues: CASSYLPTDGYEQYF. CDR3 in DNA: TGTGCCAGCAGTTACCTCCCTACCGACGGCTACGAGCAGTACTTC.

In the case of this clone: Other DNA variants within this sample encode the same CDR3. The chain has TRBV5-1 and TRBJ2-7; D might be TRBD1 (6 bases). From germline, CDR1 is SGHRS and CDR2 YFSETQ. The CDR3 is made up of 14 amino acids. Trimming took off 0 bases at V and 2 bases at J, with 9 bases between the two ends. The CDR3 is CASSLVPGAYEQYF. For the CDR3, the DNA is TGCGCCAGCAGCTTGGTCCCAGGGGCCTACGAGCAGTACTTC.

This clone has a single count. This rearrangement joins TRBV5-6 to TRBJ2-5; TRBD2 matches 14 bases. There are 18 residues in the CDR3. J was trimmed by 5 bases and V by 1 base; bases with no gene match: 10. Germline V gene data show CDR1 as SGHDT and CDR2 as YYEEEE. As DNA, the CDR3 is TGTGCCAGCAGCTTGCAACTTACGACTAGCGGGAGGGGGGAGACCCAGTACTTC. Translation: CASSLQLTTSGRGETQYF.

The J gene is TRBJ2-2, the V gene TRBV14; tentative D call: TRBD1 (5 bases). Between the trimmed V and J ends, which lost 9 bases and 3 bases, there was a span of 26 bases. The CDR3 is 18 amino acids. Per the germline V gene, CDR1 is SGHDN and CDR2 is FVKESK. CDR3 in amino acids: CASLPLGRVRAYTGELFF. CDR3 DNA: TGTGCCAGTCTCCCATTGGGCAGGGTAAGGGCCTACACCGGGGAGCTGTTTTTT.

V is TRBV7-2 and J is TRBJ1-1, with D possibly TRBD1 on 6 matching bases. Per the germline V gene, CDR1 is SGHTA and CDR2 is FQGNSA. The ends were cut back, 7 bases at V and 4 bases at J, with 19 bases in the middle. This CDR3 contains 15 residues. CDR3 DNA: TGTGCCAGCACGACCTATAGCGGGGGGGCCACTGAAGCTTTCTTT. Translation gives CASTTYSGGATEAFF.

The chain has TRBV27 and TRBJ2-5; D gene unclear. The V gene's germline CDR1 is MNHEY and CDR2 SMNVEV (reference sequence). This CDR3 spans 16 amino acids. Trimming pared 2 bases from V and 1 base from J, leaving 14 bases between. The CDR3 nucleotides are TGTGCCAGCAGTTTAAACAGCCTCCCTACCCAAGAGACCCAGTACTTC. As protein: CASSLNSLPTQETQYF.

The chain uses TRBV11-3 and TRBJ2-7; tentative D call: TRBD1 (7 bases). The CDR3 runs 15 residues. The V end was cut by 4 bases, the J end by 4 bases, with 17 bases between. Germline loops: CDR1 SGHNT, CDR2 YENEEA. In DNA form, the CDR3 reads TGTGCCAGCAGCTCGGAAGCAGGGGGGCTATACGAGCAGTACTTC. Encoded protein: CASSSEAGGLYEQYF.

This sequence joins TRBV7-8 and TRBJ1-2; 10 bases match TRBD1. The J segment lost 7 bases and the V segment lost 3 bases, leaving 2 bases of the junction unmatched. Germline V gives CDR1 SGHVS, CDR2 FQNEAQ. The CDR3 is 13 amino acids. For the CDR3, the DNA is TGTGCCAGCAGCTTGGACAGGGGGGCTGGCTACACCTTC. It specifies CASSLDRGAGYTF.

In DNA form, the CDR3 reads TGTGCCAGCAGCCCATTCCTGGCGGGGCACTCACCCCTCCACTTT. This codes for CASSPFLAGHSPLHF. The chain links TRBV11-2 to TRBJ1-6; possible D gene TRBD1, 5 bases. V dropped 5 bases and J dropped 10 bases, with 18 bases sitting between them. The length of the CDR3 is 15 residues. From germline, CDR1 is SGHAT and CDR2 FQNNGV.

Remarks on this clone: This CDR3 is also generated by other DNA sequences in the sample. The rearrangement joins TRBV6-1 to TRBJ2-7, with unresolved D. The V and J ends lost 2 bases and 3 bases respectively, with 8 bases between them. CDR3 length: 13 residues. Germline assignment: CDR1 MNHNS and CDR2 SASEGT. The CDR3 spells CASSEQVNYEQYF. The DNA for the CDR3 is TGTGCCAGCAGTGAACAGGTTAACTACGAGCAGTACTTC.

The chain joins TRBV2 to TRBJ2-2; TRBD1 agrees at 10 bases. The V gene end was trimmed by 8 bases and the J gene end by 4 bases; junction bases not matched to a gene: 4. This CDR3 region has 14 residues. Germline-derived CDR1 and CDR2 are SNHLY and FYNNEI. CDR3 coding DNA: TGTGCCAGCGGGACAGGGGCGCTCACCGGGGAGCTGTTTTTT. Translated, it gives CASGTGALTGELFF.

The sample holds one count of this clone. DNA for the CDR3: TGTGCCAGCACCGGGACCACCTACGAGCAGTACTTC. This codes for CASTGTTYEQYF. The V gene is TRBV6-1, the J gene TRBJ2-7; D possibly matches TRBD1 or TRBD2 (5 bases each). The CDR3 consists of 12 residues. Germline assignment: CDR1 MNHNS and CDR2 SASEGT. V was trimmed by 7 bases and J by 2 bases, leaving 9 bases between them.

The genes are TRBV6-6 and TRBJ1-5, with 10 positions matching TRBD1. Germline trimming cut 3 bases from V and 7 bases from J; bases unmatched to any gene: 3. CDR3 length equals 14 residues. Germline V gene sequence: CDR1 MNHNY, CDR2 SVGAGI (reference sequence). This chain's CDR3 is CASSYDRGPQPQHF. The CDR3 DNA reads TGTGCCAGCAGTTATGACAGGGGGCCCCAGCCCCAGCATTTT.

Notes on this clone: Other DNA sequences in the sample encode the same CDR3. The chain combines TRBV19 with TRBJ2-2; D assignment may be TRBD1 or TRBD2 (5 bases each). V was pared by 3 bases and J by 2 bases, with 10 bases between. The CDR3 is made up of 15 amino acids. The V gene's germline CDR1 is LNHDA and CDR2 SQIVND (reference sequence). In nucleotides, the CDR3 is TGTGCCAGTAGTATCCCAGGGACCAACACCGGGGAGCTGTTTTTT. Protein product: CASSIPGTNTGELFF. The entire variable domain, with the rest obtained from reference TRBV19 and TRBJ2-2, is as follows: DGGITQSPKYLFRKEGQNVTLSCEQNLNHDAMYWYRQDPGQGLRLIYYSQIVNDFQKGDIAEGYSVSREKKESFPLTVTSAQKNPTAFYLCASSIPGTNTGELFFGEGSRLTVL.

The chain is built from TRBV12-5 and TRBJ2-1; TRBD1 is a possible D gene (5 bases). Trimming took off 1 base at V and 6 bases at J, with 10 bases between the two ends. Germline assignment: CDR1 LGHNT and CDR2 FRNRAP. This CDR3 region has 14 residues. CDR3 amino acids: CASGLDRWSNEQFF. CDR3 bases: TGTGCTAGTGGTTTGGACAGGTGGAGCAATGAGCAGTTCTTC.